This T cell receptor (beta chain) appears in the sequencing data of a study of tumor-infiltrating T cells and Merkel cell polyomavirus. Study summary: The T cells studied were CD8+ and recognized the Merkel cell polyomavirus KLL epitope. Treatment was non-standardized, spanning chemotherapy, radiation and immunotherapies. The study, taken as a whole, reports: T cells against other Merkel cell polyomavirus epitopes were not captured.

Libraries were prepared by immunoSEQ multiplex PCR; TCRdb keeps only in-frame clonotypes and omits some of them. The table shows under 30,000 clones, with about 85% occurring only once. All patients' tumors stained robustly positive for Merkel cell polyomavirus Large T antigen by immunohistochemistry. Germline CDR1 reads LGHNA; CDR2 reads YNFKEQ. The germline V and J ends were trimmed by 0 bases and 0 bases, with 15 bases remaining between them. CDR3 length: 18 amino acids. Comments on this clone: Its antigen is unidentified.

This TCR was recovered from a man in his forties or fifties with Merkel cell carcinoma. Sequencing was carried out using lymph node tissue. The V gene is TRBV4-2, the J gene TRBJ2-1, with D possibly matching TRBD2 (7 bases). Here the CDR3 DNA reads TGTGCCAGCAGCCAAGAGTTGGGGGGGCACCTCTCCTACAATGAGCAGTTCTTC. Amino acid sequence: CASSQELGGHLSYNEQFF.